These 7 T cell receptor beta chains were all obtained from the same sample, sequenced in a study of shared clonotypes between healthy human individuals. The protocol was immunoSEQ multiplex PCR, while the TCRdb copy is restricted to in-frame clones and leaves out a portion. Here the sample spans 2 million to 2.5 million clones, 95% being singletons. Material for sequencing was naive CD4+ T cells sorted from blood. Subset here: CD45RA+ positively selected. Every receptor here comes from a man younger than 30 in good health.

J is TRBJ2-5 and V is TRBV9, with 11 bases lining up with TRBD2. Trimming removed 1 base from V and 5 bases from J; junction bases left unmatched: 4. The germline gives CDR1 SGDLS, CDR2 YYNGEE. This CDR3 region has 15 residues. CDR3 in amino acids: CASSVTSGRGETQYF. The CDR3 DNA sequence: TGTGCCAGCAGCGTAACTAGCGGGAGAGGCGAGACCCAGTACTTC.

CDR3 DNA: TGTGCCATCAGCCGGGACAACGATCAGCCCCAGCATTTT. Translation gives CAISRDNDQPQHF. The chain carries TRBV10-3 and TRBJ1-5; tentative D call: TRBD1 (6 bases). Per germline, CDR1 ENHRY and CDR2 SYGVKD. Trimming removed 6 bases from V and 5 bases from J, with 11 bases in between. The CDR3 contains 13 residues.

The chain combines TRBV6-1 with TRBJ2-7; TRBD1 matches 12 bases. V lost 1 base, J lost 2 bases, and 12 bases stayed unmatched. The CDR3 is 19 amino acids. Germline V gene lookup returns CDR1 MNHNS and CDR2 SASEGT. CDR3 sequence reads: CASSEEVGFGTGGPYEQYF. The CDR3 nucleotides are TGTGCCAGCAGTGAAGAGGTGGGTTTCGGGACAGGGGGCCCCTACGAGCAGTACTTC.

The rearrangement uses TRBV7-2 and TRBJ2-5; D is perhaps TRBD1 (5 bases). Germline V CDR1 and CDR2: SGHTA, FQGNSA. The CDR3 extends over 14 amino acids. Trimming pared 6 bases from V and 2 bases from J, leaving 13 bases between. In DNA form, the CDR3 reads TGTGCCAGCAGTTTTAACAGACAGCAAGAGACCCAGTACTTC. Its protein is CASSFNRQQETQYF. Filled out from reference TRBV7-2 and TRBJ2-5, the complete variable domain reads GAGVSQSPSNKVTEKGKDVELRCDPISGHTALYWYRQSLGQGLEFLIYFQGNSAPDKSGLPSDRFSAERTGGSVSTLTIQRTQQEDSAVYLCASSFNRQQETQYFGPGTRLLVL.

The chain links TRBV19 to TRBJ2-5, with 9 bases fitting TRBD1. V lost 7 bases, J lost 5 bases, and 5 bases stayed unmatched. Germline values: CDR1 LNHDA, CDR2 SQIVND (reference sequence). There are 13 residues in the CDR3. CDR3 loop: CASNTQGAETQYF. As DNA, the CDR3 is TGTGCCAGTAATACACAGGGGGCGGAGACCCAGTACTTC.

V is TRBV7-2 and J is TRBJ2-3, with D hard to call. Per the germline V gene, CDR1 is SGHTA and CDR2 is FQGNSA. V was clipped by 1 base and J by 2 bases, with 7 bases between them. The CDR3 extends over 14 amino acids. CDR3 sequence reads: CASSLVLITDTQYF. CDR3 DNA sequence: TGTGCCAGCAGCTTAGTACTGATCACAGATACGCAGTATTTT.

The CDR3 loop reads CASIHRDRNTEAFF. CDR3 nucleotides: TGTGCCAGTATCCACCGGGACAGGAACACTGAAGCTTTCTTT. This chain links TRBV19 with TRBJ1-1, with 7 bases lining up with TRBD1. Germline assignment: CDR1 LNHDA and CDR2 SQIVND (reference sequence). CDR3 length equals 14 residues. V lost 7 bases and J lost 1; bases outside the gene matches: 6.